The 3 T cell receptor beta chains presented below share a single source sample, sequenced in a study of human T cells and chemical hapten exposure. Time point denoted: healthy volunteer bleed at 6 weeks. Total RNA was extracted from unfractionated whole blood. TCRdb reanalysed the RACE reads using MiXCR and keeps one entry per CDR3 protein. The sample lists fewer than 85,000 distinct CDR3 sequences, over 6.5% occurring once. The sample consisted of whole blood. The receptor set was obtained from a female donor in good health. Some clones in this sample may be carry-over from other donors' samples.

This clonotype was seen a handful of times. This rearrangement joins TRBV2 to TRBJ1-2, with D perhaps TRBD1 (6 bases). Per germline, CDR1 SNHLY and CDR2 FYNNEI. The CDR3 consists of 12 residues. V lost 8 bases to trimming and J lost 6 bases, with 13 bases between them. The CDR3 loop is CASLTGWDGYTF. The CDR3 region has the DNA TGTGCCAGCCTGACAGGTTGGGATGGCTACACCTTC.

The J gene is TRBJ1-1, the V gene TRBV6-6; 7 bases align to TRBD1. The trim removed 0 bases at V and 4 bases at J, leaving 5 bases unmatched. The germline gives CDR1 MNHNY, CDR2 SVGAGI (reference sequence). CDR3 length: 15 amino acids. CDR3 DNA: TGTGCCAGCAGTTACTCCTCCAGGGGGGTCACTGAAGCTTTCTTT. Its protein product is CASSYSSRGVTEAFF.

This clonotype has ten or more counts. The chain uses TRBV3-1 and TRBJ1-6, with TRBD1 matching over 7 bases. In germline, CDR1 is LGHDT, CDR2 YNNKEL (reference sequence). The length of the CDR3 is 14 residues. Unmatched junction bases numbered 1, after V lost 1 base and J lost 7 bases. In nucleotides, the CDR3 is TGTGCCAGCAGCCAAGGACAGGGCAATTCACCCCTCCACTTT. It encodes CASSQGQGNSPLHF.